The sample holds many counts of the clone carrying this T cell receptor beta chain. The target antigen is unknown. This sample is part of a study of T-cell reconstitution after alpha-beta-depleted transplantation in children. V gave up 7 bases and J gave up 1 base, with 13 bases separating them. Germline values: CDR1 DFQATT, CDR2 SNEGSKA (reference sequence). The CDR3 has 13 residues. Broader study findings: Diversity and T-cell counts at one year after transplant derived mostly from new T cells. Elevated TCRbeta diversity at day 60 was traced, in some patients, to surviving recipient T cells and thymic progenitors. Approximately two months post-transplant, alpha-beta T cells reportedly originated from several hundred expanded graft clones.

A TCRbeta library incorporating unique molecular identifiers was prepared. TCRdb recomputed calls from the PCR reads with MiXCR, one row per CDR3 protein. The sample consists of 180,000 or so distinct CDR3 sequences, around 5.9% of them appearing once. The sequences come from PBMCs, collected before TCRalphabeta/CD19-depleted stem cell transplant. The chain combines TRBV20-1 with TRBJ2-5, with D maybe TRBD2 (6 bases). This receptor was taken from a girl under two years old with combined immunodeficiency, due to receive a stem cell transplant. Here the CDR3 DNA reads TGCAGTGTCTTGGGGGGAGGCCAAGAGACCCAGTACTTC. This translates into CSVLGGGQETQYF.